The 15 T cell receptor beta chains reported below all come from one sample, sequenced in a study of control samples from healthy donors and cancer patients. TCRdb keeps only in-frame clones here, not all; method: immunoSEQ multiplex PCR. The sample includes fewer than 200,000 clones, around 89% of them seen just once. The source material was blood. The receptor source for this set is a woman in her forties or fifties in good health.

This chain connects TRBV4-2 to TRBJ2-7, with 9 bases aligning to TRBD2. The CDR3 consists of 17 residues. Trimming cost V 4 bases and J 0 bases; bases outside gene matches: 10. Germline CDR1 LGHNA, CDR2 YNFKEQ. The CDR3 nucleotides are TGTGCCAGCAGCCCTTCGGTTGGGCGGGAGGGCTCCTACGAGCAGTACTTC. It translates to CASSPSVGREGSYEQYF.

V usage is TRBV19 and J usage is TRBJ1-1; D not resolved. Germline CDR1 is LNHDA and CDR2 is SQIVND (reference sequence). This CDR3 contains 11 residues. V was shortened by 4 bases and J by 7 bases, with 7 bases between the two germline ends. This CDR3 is CASSRRNEAFF. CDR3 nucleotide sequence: TGTGCCAGTAGTAGACGGAATGAAGCTTTCTTT.

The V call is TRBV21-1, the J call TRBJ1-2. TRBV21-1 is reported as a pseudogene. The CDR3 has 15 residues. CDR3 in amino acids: CASTVVGGPGYGYTF. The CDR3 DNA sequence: TGTGCCAGCACCGTAGTGGGGGGGCCGGGCTATGGCTACACCTTC.

The CDR3 DNA is TGTGCCAGCAGCTCTTACAGCGGCAGCTCCTACAATGAGCAGTTCTTC. Translated, it gives CASSSYSGSSYNEQFF. V gene TRBV7-6 combines with J gene TRBJ2-1; D might be TRBD2 (5 bases). In germline, CDR1 is SGHVS, CDR2 FNYEAQ. Trimming removed 4 bases from V and 0 bases from J, with 13 bases in between. The CDR3 totals 16 residues.

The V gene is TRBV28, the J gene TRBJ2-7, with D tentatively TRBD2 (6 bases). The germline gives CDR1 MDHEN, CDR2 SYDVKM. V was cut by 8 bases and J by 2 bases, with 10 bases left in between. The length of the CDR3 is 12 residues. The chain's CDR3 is CASRGMTYEQYF. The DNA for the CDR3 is TGTGCCAGCCGCGGGATGACCTACGAGCAGTACTTC. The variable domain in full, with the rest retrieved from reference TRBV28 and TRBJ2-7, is DVKVTQSSRYLVKRTGEKVFLECVQDMDHENMFWYRQDPGLGLRLIYFSYDVKMKEKGDIPEGYSVSREKKERFSLILESASTNQTSMYLCASRGMTYEQYFGPGTRLTVT.

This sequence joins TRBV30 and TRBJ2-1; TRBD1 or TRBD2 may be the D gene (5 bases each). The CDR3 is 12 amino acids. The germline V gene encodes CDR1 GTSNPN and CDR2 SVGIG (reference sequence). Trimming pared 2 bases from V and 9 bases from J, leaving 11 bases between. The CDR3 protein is CAWSFTGPEQFF. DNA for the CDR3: TGTGCCTGGAGTTTTACGGGGCCTGAGCAGTTCTTC.

The CDR3 reads CSATGNEQFF. CDR3 nucleotide sequence: TGCAGTGCTACCGGAAATGAGCAGTTCTTC. The V gene is TRBV20-1, the J gene TRBJ2-1; D is ambiguous. Germline lookup yields CDR1 DFQATT and CDR2 SNEGSKA (reference sequence). The CDR3 sequence is 10 residues long. V dropped 4 bases and J dropped 7 bases, with 5 bases sitting between them.

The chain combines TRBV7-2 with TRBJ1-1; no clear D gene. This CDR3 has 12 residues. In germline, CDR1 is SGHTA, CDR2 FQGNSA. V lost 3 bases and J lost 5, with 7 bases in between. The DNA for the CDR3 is TGTGCCAGCAGCTTGGGGAGGACTGAAGCTTTCTTT. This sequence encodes CASSLGRTEAFF. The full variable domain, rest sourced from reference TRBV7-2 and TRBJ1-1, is GAGVSQSPSNKVTEKGKDVELRCDPISGHTALYWYRQSLGQGLEFLIYFQGNSAPDKSGLPSDRFSAERTGGSVSTLTIQRTQQEDSAVYLCASSLGRTEAFFGQGTRLTVV.

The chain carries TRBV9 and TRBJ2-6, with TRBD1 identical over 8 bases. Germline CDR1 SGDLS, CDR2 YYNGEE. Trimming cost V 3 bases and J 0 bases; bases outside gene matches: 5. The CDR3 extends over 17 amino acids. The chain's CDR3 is CASSAGTGNSGANVLTF. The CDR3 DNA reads TGTGCCAGCAGCGCCGGGACAGGAAACTCTGGGGCCAACGTCCTGACTTTC.

CDR3 loop: CASSDDSGRLDTQYF. Here the CDR3 DNA reads TGTGCCAGCAGCGACGACTCAGGGAGGCTGGATACGCAGTATTTT. The gene calls are TRBV7-9 and TRBJ2-3; the D gene is possibly TRBD2 (6 bases). The V gene's germline CDR1 is SEHNR and CDR2 FQNEAQ (reference sequence). V lost 5 bases to trimming and J lost 6 bases, with 18 bases between them. The CDR3 is 15 residues long.

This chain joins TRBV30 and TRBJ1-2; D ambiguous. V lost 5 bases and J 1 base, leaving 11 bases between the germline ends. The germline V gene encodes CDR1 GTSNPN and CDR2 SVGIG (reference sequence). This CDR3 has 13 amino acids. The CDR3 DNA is TGTGCCTGGGGGGAGGGATATAACTATGGCTACACCTTC. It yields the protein CAWGEGYNYGYTF.

The CDR3 nucleotides are TGTGCCACCAGTGAACGTGGGACTTCCTACGAGCAGTACTTC. It yields the protein CATSERGTSYEQYF. The chain uses TRBV24-1 and TRBJ2-7; perhaps TRBD2 as D (6 bases). The CDR3 is 14 residues long. V shed 4 bases and J shed 1 base, with 10 bases lying between them. CDR1 KGHDR and CDR2 SFDVKD come from the germline V gene.

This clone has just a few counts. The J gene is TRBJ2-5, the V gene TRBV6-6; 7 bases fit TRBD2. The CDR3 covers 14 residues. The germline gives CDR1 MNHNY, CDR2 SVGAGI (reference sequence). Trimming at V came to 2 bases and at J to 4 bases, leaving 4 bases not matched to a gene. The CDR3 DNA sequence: TGTGCCAGCAGTTACGGCCGGACTAGAGAGACCCAGTACTTC. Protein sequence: CASSYGRTRETQYF.

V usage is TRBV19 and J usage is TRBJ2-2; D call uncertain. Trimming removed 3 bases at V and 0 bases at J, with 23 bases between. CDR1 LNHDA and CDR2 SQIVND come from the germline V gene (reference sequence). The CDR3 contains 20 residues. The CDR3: CASSMSKIKIDTSNTGELFF. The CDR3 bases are TGTGCCAGTAGTATGAGTAAGATTAAGATAGACACCTCGAACACCGGGGAGCTGTTTTTT.

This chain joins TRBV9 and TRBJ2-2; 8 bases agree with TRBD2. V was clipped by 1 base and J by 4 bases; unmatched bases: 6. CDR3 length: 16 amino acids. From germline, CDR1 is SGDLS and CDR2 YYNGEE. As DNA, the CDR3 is TGTGCCAGCAGCGTAACGGGAGGGCCGGGCACCGGGGAGCTGTTTTTT. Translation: CASSVTGGPGTGELFF.